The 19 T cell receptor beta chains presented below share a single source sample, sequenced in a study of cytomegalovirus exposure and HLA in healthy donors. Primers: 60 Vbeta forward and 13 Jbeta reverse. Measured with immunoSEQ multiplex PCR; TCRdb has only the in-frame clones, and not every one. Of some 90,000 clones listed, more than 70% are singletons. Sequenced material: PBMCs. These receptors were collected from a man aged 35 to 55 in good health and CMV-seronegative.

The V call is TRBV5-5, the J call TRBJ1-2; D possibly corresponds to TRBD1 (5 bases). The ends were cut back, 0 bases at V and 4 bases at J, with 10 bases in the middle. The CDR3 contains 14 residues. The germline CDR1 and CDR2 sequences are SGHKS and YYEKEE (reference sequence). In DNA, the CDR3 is TGTGCCAGCAGCTTGGAGGGGAAAACCTATGGCTACACCTTC. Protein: CASSLEGKTYGYTF.

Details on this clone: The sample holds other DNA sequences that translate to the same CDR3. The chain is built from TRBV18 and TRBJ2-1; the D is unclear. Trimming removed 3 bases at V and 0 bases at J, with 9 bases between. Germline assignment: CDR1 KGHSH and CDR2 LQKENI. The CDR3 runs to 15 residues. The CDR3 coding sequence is TGTGCCAGCTCACCTCCGAGCCGCTCCTACAATGAGCAGTTCTTC. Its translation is CASSPPSRSYNEQFF.

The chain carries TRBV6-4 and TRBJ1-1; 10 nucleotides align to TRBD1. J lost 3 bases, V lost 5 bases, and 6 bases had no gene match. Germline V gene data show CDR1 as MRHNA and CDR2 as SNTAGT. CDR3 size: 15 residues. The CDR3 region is CASSRTGGKDTEAFF. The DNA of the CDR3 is TGTGCCAGCAGTAGGACAGGGGGTAAGGACACTGAAGCTTTCTTT.

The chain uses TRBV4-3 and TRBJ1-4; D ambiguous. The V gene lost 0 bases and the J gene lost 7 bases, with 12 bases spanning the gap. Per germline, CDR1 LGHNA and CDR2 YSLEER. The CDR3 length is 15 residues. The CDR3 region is CASSQDLAGIEKLFF. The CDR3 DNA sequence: TGCGCCAGCAGCCAAGATCTGGCAGGCATTGAAAAACTGTTTTTT.

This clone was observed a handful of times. In DNA form, the CDR3 reads TGTGCCAGCGTCGACAGGGGACAGAACACTGAAGCTTTCTTT. This sequence encodes CASVDRGQNTEAFF. The rearrangement links TRBV4-2 to TRBJ1-1, with 8 bases matching TRBD1. This CDR3 is built from 14 residues. The trim removed 8 bases at V and 1 base at J, leaving 6 bases unmatched. Germline V lookup: CDR1 LGHNA, CDR2 YNFKEQ.

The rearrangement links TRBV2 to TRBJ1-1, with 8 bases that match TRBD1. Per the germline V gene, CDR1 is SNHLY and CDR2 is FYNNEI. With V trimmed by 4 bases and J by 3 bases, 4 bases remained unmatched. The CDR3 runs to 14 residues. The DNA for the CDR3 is TGTGCCAGCAGTGGTGGGACAGGCGACACTGAAGCTTTCTTT. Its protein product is CASSGGTGDTEAFF.

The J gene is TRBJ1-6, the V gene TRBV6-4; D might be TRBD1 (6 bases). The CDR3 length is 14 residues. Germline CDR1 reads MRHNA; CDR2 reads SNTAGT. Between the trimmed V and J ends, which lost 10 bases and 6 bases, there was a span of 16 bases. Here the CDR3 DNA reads TGTGCCACCACCTGGACAGACCCTAATTCACCCCTCCACTTT. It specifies CATTWTDPNSPLHF.

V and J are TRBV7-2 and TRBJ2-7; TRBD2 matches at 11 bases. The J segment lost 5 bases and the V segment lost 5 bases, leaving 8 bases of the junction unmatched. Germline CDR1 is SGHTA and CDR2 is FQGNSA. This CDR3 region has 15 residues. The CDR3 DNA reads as TGTGCCAGCAGCGGACTAGCGGGCCAGGGAAACGAGCAGTACTTC. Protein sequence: CASSGLAGQGNEQYF.

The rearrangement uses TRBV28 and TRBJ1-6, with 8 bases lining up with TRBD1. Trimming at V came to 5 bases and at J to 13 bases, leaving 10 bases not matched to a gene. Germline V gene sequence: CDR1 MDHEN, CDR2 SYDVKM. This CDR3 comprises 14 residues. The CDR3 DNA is TGTGCCAGCAGTCTCCGGGACAGGACGGGTCCCCTCCACTTT. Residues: CASSLRDRTGPLHF.

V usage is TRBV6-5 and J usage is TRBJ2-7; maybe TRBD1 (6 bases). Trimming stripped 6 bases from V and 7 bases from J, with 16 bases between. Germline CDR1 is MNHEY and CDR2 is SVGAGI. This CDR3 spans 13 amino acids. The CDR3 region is CASRDDGGGEQYF. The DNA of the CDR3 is TGTGCCAGCAGGGATGATGGGGGCGGAGAGCAGTACTTC.

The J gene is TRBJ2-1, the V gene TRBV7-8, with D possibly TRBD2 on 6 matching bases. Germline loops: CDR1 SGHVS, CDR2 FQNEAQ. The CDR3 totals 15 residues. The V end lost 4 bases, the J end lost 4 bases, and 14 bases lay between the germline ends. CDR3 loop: CASSSRPSEYNEQFF. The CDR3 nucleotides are TGTGCCAGCAGCTCTCGGCCTAGCGAGTACAATGAGCAGTTCTTC.

CDR3 loop: CASSRNFGDYEQYF. The CDR3, as DNA: TGCGCCAGCAGCCGTAACTTCGGAGACTACGAGCAGTACTTC. This rearrangement joins TRBV5-1 to TRBJ2-7; no reliable D call. The CDR3 runs to 14 residues. Germline V CDR1 and CDR2: SGHRS, YFSETQ. V was shortened by 4 bases and J by 3 bases, with 14 bases between the two germline ends.

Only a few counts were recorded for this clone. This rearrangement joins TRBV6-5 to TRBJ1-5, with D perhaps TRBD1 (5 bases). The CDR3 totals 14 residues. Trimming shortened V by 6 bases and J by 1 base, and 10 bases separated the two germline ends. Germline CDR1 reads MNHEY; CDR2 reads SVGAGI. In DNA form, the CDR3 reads TGTGCCAGCAGAGAGAGACAGAGCAATCAGCCCCAGCATTTT. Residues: CASRERQSNQPQHF.

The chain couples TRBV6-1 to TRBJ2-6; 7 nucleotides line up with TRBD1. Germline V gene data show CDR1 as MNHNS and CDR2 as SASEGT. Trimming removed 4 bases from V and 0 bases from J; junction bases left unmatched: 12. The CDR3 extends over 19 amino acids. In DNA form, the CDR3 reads TGTGCCAGCAGTGGGTTTTTTGTACAGGGGTTCTCTGGGGCCAACGTCCTGACTTTC. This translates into CASSGFFVQGFSGANVLTF.

The CDR3 DNA reads as TGTGCCAGCATTTCTAACAGCCTATCCTACGAGCAGTACTTC. Its translation: CASISNSLSYEQYF. The genes are TRBV6-1 and TRBJ2-7; D not resolved. With 7 bases removed from V and 1 base from J, the gap between germline ends came to 14 bases. Germline-derived CDR1 and CDR2 are MNHNS and SASEGT. The CDR3 sequence is 14 residues long.

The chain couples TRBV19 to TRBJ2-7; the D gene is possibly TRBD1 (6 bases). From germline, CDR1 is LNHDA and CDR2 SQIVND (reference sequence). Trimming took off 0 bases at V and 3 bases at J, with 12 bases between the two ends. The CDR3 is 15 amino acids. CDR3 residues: CASSIDSQQGYEQYF. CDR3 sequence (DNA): TGTGCCAGTAGTATAGACAGCCAACAGGGCTACGAGCAGTACTTC.

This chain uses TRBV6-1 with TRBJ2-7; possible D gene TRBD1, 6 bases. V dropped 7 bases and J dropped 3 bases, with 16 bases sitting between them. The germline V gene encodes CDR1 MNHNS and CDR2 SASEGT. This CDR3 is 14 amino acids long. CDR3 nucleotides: TGTGCCAGCATTAATGACAGGCTGAACTACGAGCAGTACTTC. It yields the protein CASINDRLNYEQYF.

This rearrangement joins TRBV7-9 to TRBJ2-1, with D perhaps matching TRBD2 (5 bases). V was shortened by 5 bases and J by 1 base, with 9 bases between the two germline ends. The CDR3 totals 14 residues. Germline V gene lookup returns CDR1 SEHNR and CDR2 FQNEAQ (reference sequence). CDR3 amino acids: CASSPGGSYNEQFF. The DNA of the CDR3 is TGTGCCAGCAGCCCCGGAGGTTCCTACAATGAGCAGTTCTTC.

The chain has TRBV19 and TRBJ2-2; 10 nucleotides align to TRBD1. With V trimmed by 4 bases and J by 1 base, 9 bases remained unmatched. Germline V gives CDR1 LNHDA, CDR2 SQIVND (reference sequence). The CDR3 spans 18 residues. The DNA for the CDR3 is TGTGCCAGTAGTAACCCCGGGACAGGGGTAGAGAACACCGGGGAGCTGTTTTTT. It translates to CASSNPGTGVENTGELFF.